This record looks at one TCR beta chain sequence and its context. Its specificity is unknown. This sample is drawn from a study of beta chain features in type 1 diabetes. Study-wide results and limits: Across all four CD4+ subsets, people with type 1 diabetes showed modestly shorter TCRB CDR3s. Comparison showed that naive, central memory and Treg TCRB repertoires appeared more similar among patients than among healthy donors.

The investigators reverse transcribed all of the isolated RNA, so they sequenced expressed TCRB transcripts. Here immunoSEQ multiplex PCR was the method, and the copy in TCRdb shows in-frame clones only, minus some. The sample has under 850,000 clones; about an eighth are singletons. Trimming took off 0 bases at V and 4 bases at J, with 8 bases between the two ends. The CDR3 is made up of 14 amino acids. CDR1 and CDR2 (germline): ENHRY, SYGVKD. The rearrangement uses TRBV10-3 and TRBJ2-3, with D possibly matching TRBD1 (6 bases). The sequenced sample was naive CD4+ T cells from blood. The TCR originated in a man between 18 and 29 years old with type 1 diabetes. Here the CDR3 reads CAISESQGPDTQYF. CDR3 coding DNA: TGTGCCATCAGTGAGTCACAGGGTCCAGATACGCAGTATTTT.